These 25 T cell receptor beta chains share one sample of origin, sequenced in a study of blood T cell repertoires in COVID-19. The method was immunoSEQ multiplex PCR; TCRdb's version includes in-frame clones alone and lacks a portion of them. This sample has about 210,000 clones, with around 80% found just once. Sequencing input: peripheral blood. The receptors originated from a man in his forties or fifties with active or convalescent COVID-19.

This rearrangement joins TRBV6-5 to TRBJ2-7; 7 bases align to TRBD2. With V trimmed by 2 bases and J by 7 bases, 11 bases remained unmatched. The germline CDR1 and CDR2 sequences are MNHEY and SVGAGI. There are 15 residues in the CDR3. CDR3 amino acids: CASSYGRGGPGEQYF. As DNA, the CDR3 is TGTGCCAGCAGTTACGGGAGGGGAGGGCCGGGGGAGCAGTACTTC.

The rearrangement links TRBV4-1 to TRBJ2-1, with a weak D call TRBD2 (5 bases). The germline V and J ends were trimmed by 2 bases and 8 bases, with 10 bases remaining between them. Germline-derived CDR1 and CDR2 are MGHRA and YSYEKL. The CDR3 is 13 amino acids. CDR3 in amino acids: CASSQTGKDEQFF. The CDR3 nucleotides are TGCGCCAGCAGCCAAACCGGGAAGGATGAGCAGTTCTTC.

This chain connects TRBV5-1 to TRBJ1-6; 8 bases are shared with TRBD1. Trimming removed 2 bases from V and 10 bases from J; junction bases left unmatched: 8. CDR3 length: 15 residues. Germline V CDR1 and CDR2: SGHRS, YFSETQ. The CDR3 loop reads CASSLNRGAGSPLHF. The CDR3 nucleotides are TGCGCCAGCAGCTTAAACAGGGGGGCTGGCTCACCCCTCCACTTT.

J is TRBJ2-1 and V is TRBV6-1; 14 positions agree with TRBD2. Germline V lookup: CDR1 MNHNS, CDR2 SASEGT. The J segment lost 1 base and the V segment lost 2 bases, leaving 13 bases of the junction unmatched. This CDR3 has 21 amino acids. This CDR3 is CASSEPPLGLAGGKSYNEQFF. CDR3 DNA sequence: TGTGCCAGCAGTGAACCCCCCCTTGGACTAGCGGGAGGAAAGTCCTACAATGAGCAGTTCTTC.

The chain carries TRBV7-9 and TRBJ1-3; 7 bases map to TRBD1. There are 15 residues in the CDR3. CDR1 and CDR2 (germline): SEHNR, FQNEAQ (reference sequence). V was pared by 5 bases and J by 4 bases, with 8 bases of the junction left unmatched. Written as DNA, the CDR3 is TGTGCCAGCAGCCGTCGGACAGGAGACGGAAACACCATATATTTT. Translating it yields CASSRRTGDGNTIYF.

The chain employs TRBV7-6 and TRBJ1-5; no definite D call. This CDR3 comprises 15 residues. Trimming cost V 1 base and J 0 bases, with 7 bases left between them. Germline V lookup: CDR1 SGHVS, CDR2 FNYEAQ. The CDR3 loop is CASSLGGDSNQPQHF. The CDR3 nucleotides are TGTGCCAGCAGCTTAGGCGGAGATAGCAATCAGCCCCAGCATTTT.

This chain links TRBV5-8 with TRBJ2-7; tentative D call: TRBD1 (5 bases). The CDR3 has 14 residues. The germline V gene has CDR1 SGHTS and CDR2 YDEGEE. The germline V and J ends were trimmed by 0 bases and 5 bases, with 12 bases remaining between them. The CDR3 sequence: CASSLGTPWDEQYF. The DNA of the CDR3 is TGTGCCAGCAGCTTGGGGACACCTTGGGACGAGCAGTACTTC.

The CDR3 here is CASSGGQGAGMNTEAFF. The CDR3 nucleotides read TGTGCCAGCAGTGGGGGACAGGGGGCGGGGATGAACACTGAAGCTTTCTTT. This chain joins TRBV25-1 and TRBJ1-1, with 12 bases lining up with TRBD1. Germline-derived CDR1 and CDR2 are MGHDK and SYGVNS. The trim removed 4 bases at V and 0 bases at J, leaving 6 bases unmatched. The CDR3 covers 17 residues.

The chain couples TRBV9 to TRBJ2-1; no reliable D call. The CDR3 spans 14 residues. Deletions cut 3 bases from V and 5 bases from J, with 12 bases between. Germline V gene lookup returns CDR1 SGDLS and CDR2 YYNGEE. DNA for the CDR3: TGTGCCAGCAGCGGTGGAGCGATACACAATGAGCAGTTCTTC. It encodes CASSGGAIHNEQFF.

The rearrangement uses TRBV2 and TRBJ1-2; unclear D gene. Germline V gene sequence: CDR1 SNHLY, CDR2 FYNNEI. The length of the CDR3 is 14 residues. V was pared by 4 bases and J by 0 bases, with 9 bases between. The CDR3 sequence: CASSASLSNYGYTF. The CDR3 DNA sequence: TGTGCCAGCAGTGCGAGTCTTTCTAACTATGGCTACACCTTC.

Written as DNA, the CDR3 is TGTGCCTGGAGTGGAGGGAGGGGCTATGGCTACACCTTC. Its translation: CAWSGGRGYGYTF. The rearrangement links TRBV30 to TRBJ1-2; possibly TRBD1 for D (5 bases). Between the trimmed V and J ends, which lost 1 base and 4 bases, there was a span of 10 bases. The CDR3 runs to 13 residues. Germline loops: CDR1 GTSNPN, CDR2 SVGIG (reference sequence).

CDR3 DNA: TGTGCCTGGAGTGGAGGTTTATTTAGCAATCAGCCCCAGCATTTT. Its protein is CAWSGGLFSNQPQHF. The chain employs TRBV30 and TRBJ1-5; no clear D. The V and J ends lost 1 base and 0 bases respectively, with 10 bases between them. Germline values: CDR1 GTSNPN, CDR2 SVGIG (reference sequence). The CDR3 loop spans 15 amino acids.

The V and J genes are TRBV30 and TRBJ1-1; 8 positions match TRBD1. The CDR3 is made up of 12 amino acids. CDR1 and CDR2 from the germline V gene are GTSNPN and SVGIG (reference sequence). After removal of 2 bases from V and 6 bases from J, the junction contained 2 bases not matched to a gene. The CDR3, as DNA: TGTGCCTGGAGTCAGGGGGCGGCTGAAGCTTTCTTT. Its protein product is CAWSQGAAEAFF.

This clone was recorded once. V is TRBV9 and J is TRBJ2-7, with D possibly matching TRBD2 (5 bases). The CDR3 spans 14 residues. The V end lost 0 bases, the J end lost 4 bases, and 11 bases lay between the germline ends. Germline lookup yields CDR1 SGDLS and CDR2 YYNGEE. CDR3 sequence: CASSVGGSVYEQYF. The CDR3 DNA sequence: TGTGCCAGCAGCGTAGGTGGGAGTGTATACGAGCAGTACTTC.

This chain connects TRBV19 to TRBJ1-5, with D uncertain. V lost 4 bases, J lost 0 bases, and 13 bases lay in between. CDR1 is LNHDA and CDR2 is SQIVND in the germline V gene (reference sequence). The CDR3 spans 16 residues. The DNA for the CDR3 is TGTGCCAGTAGTAAAACTGCGATCGATAGCAATCAGCCCCAGCATTTT. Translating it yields CASSKTAIDSNQPQHF.

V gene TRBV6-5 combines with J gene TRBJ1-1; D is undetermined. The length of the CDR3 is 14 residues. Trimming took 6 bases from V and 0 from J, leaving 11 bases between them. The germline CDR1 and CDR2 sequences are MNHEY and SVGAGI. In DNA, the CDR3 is TGTGCCAGCAGCGAGGCTCTCATGAACACTGAAGCTTTCTTT. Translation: CASSEALMNTEAFF.

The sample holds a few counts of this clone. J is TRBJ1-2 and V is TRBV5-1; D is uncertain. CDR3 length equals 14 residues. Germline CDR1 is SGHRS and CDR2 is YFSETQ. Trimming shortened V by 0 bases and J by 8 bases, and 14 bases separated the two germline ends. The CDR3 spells CASSLVGDTRGYTF. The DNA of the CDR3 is TGCGCCAGCAGCTTGGTAGGTGATACGAGGGGCTACACCTTC.

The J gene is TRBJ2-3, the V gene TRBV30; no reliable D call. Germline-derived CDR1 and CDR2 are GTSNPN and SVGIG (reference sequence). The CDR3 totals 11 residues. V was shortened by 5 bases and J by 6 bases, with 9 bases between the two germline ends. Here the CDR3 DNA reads TGTGCCTGGGCTTCCAGGGATACGCAGTATTTT. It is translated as CAWASRDTQYF. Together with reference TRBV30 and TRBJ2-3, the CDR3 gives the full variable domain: SQTIHQWPATLVQPVGSPLSLECTVEGTSNPNLYWYRQAAGRGLQLLFYSVGIGQISSEVPQNLSASRPQDRQFILSSKKLLLSDSGFYLCAWASRDTQYFGPGTRLTVL.

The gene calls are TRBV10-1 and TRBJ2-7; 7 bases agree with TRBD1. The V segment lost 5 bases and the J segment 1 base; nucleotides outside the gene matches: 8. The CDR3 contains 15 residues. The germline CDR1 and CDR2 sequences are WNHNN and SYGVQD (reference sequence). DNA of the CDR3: TGCGCCAGCAGTCCCGACAGGGAGAGGTCCTACGAGCAGTACTTC. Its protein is CASSPDRERSYEQYF.

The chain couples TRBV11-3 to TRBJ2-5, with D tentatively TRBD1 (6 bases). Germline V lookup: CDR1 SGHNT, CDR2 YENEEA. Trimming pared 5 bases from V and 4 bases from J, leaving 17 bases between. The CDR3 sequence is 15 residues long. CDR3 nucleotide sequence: TGTGCCAGCAGCCGGGGAGTGGACAGTTCAGAGACCCAGTACTTC. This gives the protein CASSRGVDSSETQYF.

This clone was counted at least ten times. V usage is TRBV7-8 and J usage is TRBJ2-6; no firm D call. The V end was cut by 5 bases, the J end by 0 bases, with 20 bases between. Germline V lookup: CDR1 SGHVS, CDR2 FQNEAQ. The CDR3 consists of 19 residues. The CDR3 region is CASSLYITQRDSGANVLTF. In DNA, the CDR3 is TGTGCCAGCAGCCTATATATAACTCAAAGAGACTCTGGGGCCAACGTCCTGACTTTC.

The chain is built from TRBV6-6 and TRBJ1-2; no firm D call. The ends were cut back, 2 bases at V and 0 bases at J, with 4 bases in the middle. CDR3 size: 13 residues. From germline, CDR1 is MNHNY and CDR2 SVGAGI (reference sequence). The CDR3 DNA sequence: TGTGCCAGCAGTTACACAGCTAACTATGGCTACACCTTC. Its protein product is CASSYTANYGYTF.

The CDR3 nucleotides are TGTGCCAGCAGTCCGACCTTGACATATGGCTACACCTTC. Residues: CASSPTLTYGYTF. The chain carries TRBV6-2 or TRBV6-3 and TRBJ1-2; D unresolved. CDR1 and CDR2 (germline): MNHEY, SVGEGT. Trimming took off 5 bases at V and 5 bases at J, with 12 bases between the two ends. There are 13 residues in the CDR3.

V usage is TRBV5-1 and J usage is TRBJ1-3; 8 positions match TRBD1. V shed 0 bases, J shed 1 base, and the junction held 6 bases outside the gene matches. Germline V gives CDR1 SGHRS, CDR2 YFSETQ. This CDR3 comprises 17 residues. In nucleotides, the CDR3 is TGCGCCAGCAGCTTGGCCGGGACAGGAAATTCTGGAAACACCATATATTTT. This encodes CASSLAGTGNSGNTIYF. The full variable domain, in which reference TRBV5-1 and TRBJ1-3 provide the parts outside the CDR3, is KAGVTQTPRYLIKTRGQQVTLSCSPISGHRSVSWYQQTPGQGLQFLFEYFSETQRNKGNFPGRFSGRQFSNSRSEMNVSTLELGDSALYLCASSLAGTGNSGNTIYFGEGSWLTVV.

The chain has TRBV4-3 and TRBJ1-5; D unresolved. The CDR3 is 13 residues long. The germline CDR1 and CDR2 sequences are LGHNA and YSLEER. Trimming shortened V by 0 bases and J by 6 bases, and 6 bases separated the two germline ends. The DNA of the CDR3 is TGCGCCAGCAGCCAAGATTGGAGTCAGCCCCAGCATTTT. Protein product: CASSQDWSQPQHF.